The 23 T cell receptor beta chains given below trace back to one sample, sequenced in a study of T-cell memory formation after mild COVID-19. TCRdb reanalysed the 5' RACE reads using MiXCR and keeps one entry per CDR3 protein. Of about 610,000 distinct CDR3 sequences listed, roughly a sixth are singletons. Sequenced material: PBMCs or a T cell subset sorted from them (not recorded which). The receptors come from an adult woman who had mild COVID-19 (a few samples of this study predate the infection). Cell type and time point are not known.

V gene TRBV6-1 combines with J gene TRBJ1-1; D is unclear. Germline V gene lookup returns CDR1 MNHNS and CDR2 SASEGT. The V and J ends lost 8 bases and 6 bases respectively, with 4 bases between them. This CDR3 has 9 residues. This CDR3 reads CASPPEAFF. In DNA, the CDR3 is TGTGCCAGCCCGCCTGAAGCTTTCTTT.

This clonotype was seen a few times. The V and J genes are TRBV3-1 and TRBJ2-2; D not certain. The V end lost 4 bases, the J end lost 6 bases, and 9 bases lay between the germline ends. This CDR3 contains 13 residues. The germline CDR1 and CDR2 sequences are LGHDT and YNNKEL (reference sequence). CDR3 in DNA: TGTGCCAGCAGCCCTCCTAACGCCGGGGAGCTGTTTTTT. Its translation is CASSPPNAGELFF.

This chain joins TRBV20-1 and TRBJ2-2; either TRBD1 or TRBD2 may fit D (6 bases each). Per the germline V gene, CDR1 is DFQATT and CDR2 is SNEGSKA (reference sequence). V gave up 5 bases and J gave up 6 bases, with 16 bases separating them. CDR3 size: 14 residues. CDR3 protein: CSAPPRGGAGELFF. The CDR3 bases are TGCAGTGCTCCCCCCAGGGGCGGGGCCGGGGAGCTGTTTTTT.

The V gene is TRBV19, the J gene TRBJ2-1; 9 bases line up with TRBD2. From germline, CDR1 is LNHDA and CDR2 SQIVND (reference sequence). This CDR3 is built from 15 residues. The V segment lost 5 bases and the J segment 8 bases; nucleotides outside the gene matches: 10. CDR3 in DNA: TGTGCCAGTAGTCGTCTAGCGGGGTGGAGCGATGAGCAGTTCTTC. Amino acid sequence: CASSRLAGWSDEQFF.

The chain recombines TRBV7-9 with TRBJ2-3, with 10 bases aligning to TRBD2. J was trimmed by 3 bases and V by 5 bases; bases with no gene match: 8. The CDR3 contains 16 residues. Germline V CDR1 and CDR2: SEHNR, FQNEAQ (reference sequence). CDR3 nucleotides: TGTGCCAGCAGCCCACCTGGACTAGCGGTGACAGATACGCAGTATTTT. It is translated as CASSPPGLAVTDTQYF.

The chain joins TRBV20-1 to TRBJ2-7; 11 bases agree with TRBD2. Germline-derived CDR1 and CDR2 are DFQATT and SNEGSKA (reference sequence). The CDR3 has 15 residues. Trimming at V came to 2 bases and at J to 2 bases, leaving 5 bases not matched to a gene. For the CDR3, the DNA is TGCAGTGCTAGACTGACTAGCGGGGAAACCTACGAGCAGTACTTC. Its protein is CSARLTSGETYEQYF.

The J gene is TRBJ2-4, the V gene TRBV5-1, with D possibly matching TRBD1 (7 bases). The CDR3 runs 13 residues. Germline-derived CDR1 and CDR2 are SGHRS and YFSETQ. The V end lost 0 bases, the J end lost 14 bases, and 15 bases lay between the germline ends. CDR3 protein: CASSLGYRGGEYF. In DNA, the CDR3 is TGCGCCAGCAGCTTGGGATACAGGGGAGGAGAGTACTTC.

The sample holds a few counts of this clonotype. This chain connects TRBV5-5 to TRBJ2-7; no reliable D call. The CDR3 consists of 13 residues. Germline CDR1 and CDR2: SGHKS and YYEKEE (reference sequence). V lost 2 bases, J lost 5 bases, and 11 bases lay in between. The DNA for the CDR3 is TGTGCCAGCAGCTTCTCCCCGACCCACGAGCAGTACTTC. It encodes CASSFSPTHEQYF.

This chain connects TRBV5-1 to TRBJ2-7, with 15 bases aligning to TRBD2. Germline V gene sequence: CDR1 SGHRS, CDR2 YFSETQ. Trimming at V came to 5 bases and at J to 4 bases, leaving 10 bases not matched to a gene. The CDR3 contains 17 residues. CDR3 in amino acids: CASRTGLAGGLGYEQYF. The CDR3 coding sequence is TGCGCCAGCAGGACGGGACTAGCGGGGGGTCTTGGATACGAGCAGTACTTC.

This clonotype was seen a handful of times. The chain has TRBV11-3 and TRBJ2-1; weak D call: TRBD1 (6 bases). CDR3 length: 14 residues. CDR1 is SGHNT, CDR2 YENEEA, per germline. Trimming shortened V by 7 bases and J by 5 bases, and 15 bases separated the two germline ends. In DNA form, the CDR3 reads TGTGCCAGCACACCGTGGGGGCCAAACAATGAGCAGTTCTTC. Translating it yields CASTPWGPNNEQFF.

This clonotype was counted a few times. This chain links TRBV5-1 with TRBJ2-7; 7 bases are shared with TRBD1. Germline assignment: CDR1 SGHRS and CDR2 YFSETQ. The V and J ends lost 0 bases and 3 bases, in that order; junction bases with no gene match: 9. This CDR3 has 16 amino acids. CDR3 nucleotides: TGCGCCAGCAGCTTGGTGAACAGGGGAAATGGCTACGAGCAGTACTTC. Amino acid sequence: CASSLVNRGNGYEQYF.

The gene calls are TRBV11-2 and TRBJ1-2; 7 bases fit TRBD1. The germline gives CDR1 SGHAT, CDR2 FQNNGV. Trimming cost V 5 bases and J 3 bases; bases outside gene matches: 6. This CDR3 has 14 residues. The CDR3 sequence is CASSRDRAYYGYTF. Written as DNA, the CDR3 is TGTGCCAGCAGCCGTGACAGGGCCTACTATGGCTACACCTTC.

The chain is built from TRBV7-6 and TRBJ2-5; 7 positions agree with TRBD2. CDR1 SGHVS and CDR2 FNYEAQ come from the germline V gene. V dropped 5 bases and J dropped 2; count of bases not matched to a gene: 8. The CDR3 has 15 amino acids. The chain's CDR3 is CASSRREGSQETQYF. CDR3 nucleotide sequence: TGTGCCAGCAGCCGAAGGGAGGGTAGTCAAGAGACCCAGTACTTC.

CDR3 nucleotides: TGTGCCAGCCACCGGAGGGATAATGAAAAACTGTTTTTT. Translation: CASHRRDNEKLFF. The chain carries TRBV18 and TRBJ1-4; D gene ambiguous. The length of the CDR3 is 13 residues. Germline V lookup: CDR1 KGHSH, CDR2 LQKENI. With 8 bases removed from V and 4 bases from J, the gap between germline ends came to 11 bases.

In nucleotides, the CDR3 is TGTGCCACCGTGGGGACAGGGCCCGGGGAGCTGTTTTTT. Its protein product is CATVGTGPGELFF. The chain links TRBV24-1 to TRBJ2-2; 9 bases fit TRBD1. Per the germline V gene, CDR1 is KGHDR and CDR2 is SFDVKD. V lost 9 bases and J lost 6; bases outside the gene matches: 4. The CDR3 runs to 13 residues.

This clonotype has only a few counts. The chain joins TRBV6-6 to TRBJ1-4; TRBD1 agrees at 8 bases. Germline lookup yields CDR1 MNHNY and CDR2 SVGAGI (reference sequence). V shed 7 bases and J 10 bases; nucleotides not matched to a gene: 11. The CDR3 sequence is 14 residues long. The CDR3 here is CASNPTGVKGKLFF. The CDR3 DNA reads TGTGCCAGCAACCCGACAGGGGTGAAGGGAAAACTGTTTTTT.

The chain is built from TRBV19 and TRBJ2-7; 14 nucleotides line up with TRBD2. Germline assignment: CDR1 LNHDA and CDR2 SQIVND (reference sequence). CDR3 size: 15 residues. J gave up 6 bases and V 3 bases, and 4 bases lay outside the gene matches. CDR3 region: CASSMGTSGSVEQYF. The CDR3 DNA follows: TGTGCCAGTAGTATGGGGACTAGCGGGAGTGTCGAGCAGTACTTC.

The chain joins TRBV24-1 to TRBJ2-3; TRBD2 aligns across 7 bases. This CDR3 has 18 amino acids. Germline CDR1 KGHDR, CDR2 SFDVKD. The J segment lost 0 bases and the V segment lost 0 bases, leaving 8 bases of the junction unmatched. As DNA, the CDR3 is TGTGCCACCAGTGATTTGCAAATCGCTAGCGGAAGCACAGATACGCAGTATTTT. This encodes CATSDLQIASGSTDTQYF.

This clonotype appeared many times. The chain carries TRBV5-1 and TRBJ1-1; 7 nucleotides align to TRBD1. The CDR3 loop spans 15 amino acids. Per the germline V gene, CDR1 is SGHRS and CDR2 is YFSETQ. Trimming cost V 5 bases and J 0 bases; bases outside gene matches: 7. The CDR3 here is CASRRPDRVNTEAFF. CDR3 DNA sequence: TGCGCCAGCAGACGTCCTGACAGGGTGAACACTGAAGCTTTCTTT.

J is TRBJ2-2 and V is TRBV6-1; D may be TRBD1 (6 bases). Deletions cut 5 bases from V and 4 bases from J, with 17 bases between. CDR1 MNHNS and CDR2 SASEGT come from the germline V gene. CDR3 size: 16 residues. DNA for the CDR3: TGTGCCAGCAGTATAGCCAGGGGCAGCGGCACCGGGGAGCTGTTTTTT. Protein: CASSIARGSGTGELFF.

This clonotype was counted a few times. V is TRBV9 and J is TRBJ2-3; D possibly corresponds to TRBD1 (5 bases). Trimming stripped 0 bases from V and 2 bases from J, with 10 bases between. The CDR3 is made up of 15 amino acids. The germline CDR1 and CDR2 sequences are SGDLS and YYNGEE. CDR3: CASSVGAGFTDTQYF. The CDR3 DNA follows: TGTGCCAGCAGCGTAGGGGCAGGGTTCACAGATACGCAGTATTTT. Full variable domain (remainder filled in from reference TRBV9 and TRBJ2-3): DSGVTQTPKHLITATGQRVTLRCSPRSGDLSVYWYQQSLDQGLQFLIQYYNGEERAKGNILERFSAQQFPDLHSELNLSSLELGDSALYFCASSVGAGFTDTQYFGPGTRLTVL.

At least ten counts were recorded for this clonotype. At one end the junction does not follow the germline gene, possibly because of a read error. The chain is built from TRBV5-1 and TRBJ2-5; 8 bases agree with TRBD1. CDR1 SGHRS and CDR2 YFSETQ come from the germline V gene. CDR3 size: 13 residues. The CDR3 here is CASSLGQGETQYF. The CDR3 DNA reads TGTGCCAGCAGCCTAGGACAGGGAGAGACCCAGTACTTC.

V and J are TRBV7-2 and TRBJ1-2; no clear D gene. CDR1 SGHTA and CDR2 FQGNSA come from the germline V gene. This CDR3 has 15 amino acids. V was cut by 5 bases and J by 8 bases, with 21 bases left in between. CDR3 protein: CASSPLMGRRRGYTF. The DNA for the CDR3 is TGTGCCAGCAGCCCCCTTATGGGAAGGAGAAGGGGCTACACCTTC.